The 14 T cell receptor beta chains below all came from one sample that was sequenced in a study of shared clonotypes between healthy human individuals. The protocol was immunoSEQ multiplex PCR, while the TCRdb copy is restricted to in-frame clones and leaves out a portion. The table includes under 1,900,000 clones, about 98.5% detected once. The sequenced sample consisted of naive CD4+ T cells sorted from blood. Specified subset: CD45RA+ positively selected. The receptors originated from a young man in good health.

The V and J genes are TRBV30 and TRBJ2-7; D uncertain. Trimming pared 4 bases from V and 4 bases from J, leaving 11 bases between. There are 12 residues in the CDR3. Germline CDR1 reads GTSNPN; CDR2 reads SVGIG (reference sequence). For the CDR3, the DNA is TGTGCCTGGACCTTCGGGCGTTACGAGCAGTACTTC. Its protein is CAWTFGRYEQYF.

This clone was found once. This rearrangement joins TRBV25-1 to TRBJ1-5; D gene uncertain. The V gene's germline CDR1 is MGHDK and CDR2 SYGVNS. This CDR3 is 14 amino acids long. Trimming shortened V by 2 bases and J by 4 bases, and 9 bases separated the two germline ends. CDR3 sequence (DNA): TGTGCCAGCAGTGAACTTAAGGCTAATCAGCCCCAGCATTTT. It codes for CASSELKANQPQHF.

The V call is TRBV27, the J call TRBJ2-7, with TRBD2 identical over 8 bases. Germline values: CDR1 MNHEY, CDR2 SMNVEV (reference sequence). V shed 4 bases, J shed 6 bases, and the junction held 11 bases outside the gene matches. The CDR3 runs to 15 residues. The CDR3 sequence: CASSSRRAGGFEQYF. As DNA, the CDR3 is TGTGCCAGCAGTTCGAGGAGGGCGGGAGGTTTCGAGCAGTACTTC.

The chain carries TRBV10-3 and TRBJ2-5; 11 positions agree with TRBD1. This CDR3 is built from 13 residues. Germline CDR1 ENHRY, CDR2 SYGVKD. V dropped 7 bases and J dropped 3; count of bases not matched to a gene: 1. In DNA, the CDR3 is TGTGCCATCAAGGGACAGGGGGAAGAGACCCAGTACTTC. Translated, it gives CAIKGQGEETQYF.

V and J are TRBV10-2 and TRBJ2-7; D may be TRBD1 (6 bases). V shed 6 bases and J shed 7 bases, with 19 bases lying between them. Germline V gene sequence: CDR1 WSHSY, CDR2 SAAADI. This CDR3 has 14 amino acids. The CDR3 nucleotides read TGCGCCAGCAGCCGACAGGAAACAGCTAAAGAGCAGTACTTC. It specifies CASSRQETAKEQYF.

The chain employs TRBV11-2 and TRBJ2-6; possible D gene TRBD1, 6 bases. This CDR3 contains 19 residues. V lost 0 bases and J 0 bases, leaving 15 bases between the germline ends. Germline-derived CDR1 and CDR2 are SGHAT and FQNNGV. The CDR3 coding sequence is TGTGCCAGCAGCTTAGAACCCAGGGGTAAAGTCTCTGGGGCCAACGTCCTGACTTTC. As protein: CASSLEPRGKVSGANVLTF. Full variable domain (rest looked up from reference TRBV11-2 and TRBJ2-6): EAGVAQSPRYKIIEKRQSVAFWCNPISGHATLYWYQQILGQGPKLLIQFQNNGVVDDSQLPKDRFSAERLKGVDSTLKIQPAKLEDSAVYLCASSLEPRGKVSGANVLTFGAGSRLTVL.

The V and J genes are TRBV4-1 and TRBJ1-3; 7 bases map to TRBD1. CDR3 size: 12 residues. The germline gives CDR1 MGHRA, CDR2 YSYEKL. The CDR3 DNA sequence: TGCGCTTCGAGGGGGCAAGGAAACACCATATATTTT. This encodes CASRGQGNTIYF.

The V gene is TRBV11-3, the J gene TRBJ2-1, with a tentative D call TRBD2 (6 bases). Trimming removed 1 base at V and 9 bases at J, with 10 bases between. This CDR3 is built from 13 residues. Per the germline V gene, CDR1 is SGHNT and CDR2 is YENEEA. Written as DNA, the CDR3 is TGTGCCAGCAGCTTAGTAGTGGGGGGTGAGCAGTTCTTC. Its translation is CASSLVVGGEQFF.

In DNA form, the CDR3 reads TGTGCCAGCAGCTTAGGACAGATTGCAACTAATGAAAAACTGTTTTTT. This sequence encodes CASSLGQIATNEKLFF. This rearrangement joins TRBV7-9 to TRBJ1-4; perhaps TRBD1 as D (5 bases). This CDR3 has 16 residues. Germline CDR1 reads SEHNR; CDR2 reads FQNEAQ (reference sequence). V dropped 1 base and J dropped 0 bases, with 9 bases sitting between them.

CDR3 sequence (DNA): TGCAGTGCCTTTTGGTACGAGCAGTACTTC. Translating it yields CSAFWYEQYF. The gene calls are TRBV20-1 and TRBJ2-7; D is unresolved. This CDR3 is built from 10 residues. The V gene's germline CDR1 is DFQATT and CDR2 SNEGSKA (reference sequence). The V end was cut by 6 bases, the J end by 4 bases, with 7 bases between.

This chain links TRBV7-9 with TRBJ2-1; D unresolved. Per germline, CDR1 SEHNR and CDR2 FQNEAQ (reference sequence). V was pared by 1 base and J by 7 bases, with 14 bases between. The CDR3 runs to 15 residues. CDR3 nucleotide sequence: TGTGCCAGCAGCTTAGGGTTCTTGCTATCAAATGAGCAGTTCTTC. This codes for CASSLGFLLSNEQFF.

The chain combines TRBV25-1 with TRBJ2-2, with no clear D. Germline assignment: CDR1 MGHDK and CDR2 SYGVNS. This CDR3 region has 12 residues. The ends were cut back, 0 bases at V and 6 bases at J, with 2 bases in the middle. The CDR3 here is CASSEYAGELFF. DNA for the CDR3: TGTGCCAGCAGTGAATATGCCGGGGAGCTGTTTTTT.

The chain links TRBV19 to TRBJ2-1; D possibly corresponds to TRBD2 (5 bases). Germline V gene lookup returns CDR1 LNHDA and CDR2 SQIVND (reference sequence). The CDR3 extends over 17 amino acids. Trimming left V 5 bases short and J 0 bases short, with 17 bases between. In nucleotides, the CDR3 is TGTGCCAGTAGTCACATTTTGAAAGGGAGCTCCTACAATGAGCAGTTCTTC. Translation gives CASSHILKGSSYNEQFF.

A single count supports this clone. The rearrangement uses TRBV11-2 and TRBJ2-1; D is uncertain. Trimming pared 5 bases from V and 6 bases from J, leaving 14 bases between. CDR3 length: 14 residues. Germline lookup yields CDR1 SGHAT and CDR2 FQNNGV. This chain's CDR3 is CASSPRLAANEQFF. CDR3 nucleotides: TGTGCCAGCAGCCCGAGGTTGGCCGCCAATGAGCAGTTCTTC.